The sequence of this TCR beta chain was determined in a study of CD8 T cells in ankylosing spondylitis. Study observations and caveats: Significant enrichment of disease-linked clones was reported in matched ankylosing spondylitis synovial fluid.

This clonotype was observed many times. No antigen is known for it. TCRdb fed the 5' RACE reads into MiXCR, producing one record per CDR3 protein. The sample lists approximately 250,000 distinct CDR3 sequences; approximately 10% were seen once. The V end lost 3 bases, the J end lost 7 bases, and 16 bases lay between the germline ends. In germline, CDR1 is SGHDT, CDR2 YYEEEE. This CDR3 comprises 14 residues. The chain carries TRBV5-6 and TRBJ1-1, with no clear D. The source material was blood, either unsorted or a sorted T cell fraction (not recorded which). This receptor was obtained from a male donor with ankylosing spondylitis or in good health (not recorded which). CDR3 nucleotides: TGTGCCAGCAGCTCCCGTCTAATCTGGGGTGAAGCTTTCTTT. Protein sequence: CASSSRLIWGEAFF.